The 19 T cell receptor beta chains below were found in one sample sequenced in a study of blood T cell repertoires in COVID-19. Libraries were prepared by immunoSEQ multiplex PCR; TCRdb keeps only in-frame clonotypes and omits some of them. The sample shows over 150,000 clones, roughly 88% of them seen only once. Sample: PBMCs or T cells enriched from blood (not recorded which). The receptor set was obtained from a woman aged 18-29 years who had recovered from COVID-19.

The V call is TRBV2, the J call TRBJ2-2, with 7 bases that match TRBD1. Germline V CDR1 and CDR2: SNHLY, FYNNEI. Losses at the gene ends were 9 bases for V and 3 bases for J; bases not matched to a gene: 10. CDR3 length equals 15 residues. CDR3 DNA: TGTGCCAGTAATACCGGGACAGATTACACCGGGGAGCTGTTTTTT. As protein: CASNTGTDYTGELFF.

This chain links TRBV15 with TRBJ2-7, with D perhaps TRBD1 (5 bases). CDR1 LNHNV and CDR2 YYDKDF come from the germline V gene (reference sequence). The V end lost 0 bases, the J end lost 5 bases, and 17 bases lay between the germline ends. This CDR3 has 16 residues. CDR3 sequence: CATSRDGPGKHDEQYF. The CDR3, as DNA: TGTGCCACCAGCAGAGATGGGCCAGGGAAGCATGACGAGCAGTACTTC.

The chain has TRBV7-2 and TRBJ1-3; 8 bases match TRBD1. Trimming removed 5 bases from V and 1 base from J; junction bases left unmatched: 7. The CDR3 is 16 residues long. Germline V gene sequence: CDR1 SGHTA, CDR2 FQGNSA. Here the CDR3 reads CASSAGQAKSGNTIYF. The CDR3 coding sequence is TGTGCCAGCAGCGCGGGACAGGCTAAATCTGGAAACACCATATATTTT.

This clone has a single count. The CDR3 region is CASSETGLRGEQYF. DNA for the CDR3: TGTGCCAGTAGTGAGACAGGGTTAAGGGGCGAGCAGTACTTC. This chain links TRBV19 with TRBJ2-7; 7 bases line up with TRBD1. CDR3 length equals 14 residues. CDR1 is LNHDA and CDR2 is SQIVND in the germline V gene (reference sequence). Trimming at V came to 5 bases and at J to 6 bases, leaving 10 bases not matched to a gene.

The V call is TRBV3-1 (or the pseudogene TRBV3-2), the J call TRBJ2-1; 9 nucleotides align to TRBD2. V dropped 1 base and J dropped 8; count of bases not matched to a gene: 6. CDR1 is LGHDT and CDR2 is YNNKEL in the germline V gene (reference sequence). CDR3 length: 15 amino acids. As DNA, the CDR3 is TGTGCCAGCAGCCAAGGGACTAGCGTTGTGGATGAGCAGTTCTTC. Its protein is CASSQGTSVVDEQFF.

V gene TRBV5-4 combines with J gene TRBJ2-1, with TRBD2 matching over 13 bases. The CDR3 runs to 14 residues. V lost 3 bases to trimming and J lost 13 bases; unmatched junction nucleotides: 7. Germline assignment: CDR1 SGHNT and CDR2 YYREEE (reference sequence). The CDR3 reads CASSSQLAGGQQFF. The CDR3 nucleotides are TGTGCCAGCAGCTCTCAACTAGCGGGGGGGCAACAGTTCTTC.

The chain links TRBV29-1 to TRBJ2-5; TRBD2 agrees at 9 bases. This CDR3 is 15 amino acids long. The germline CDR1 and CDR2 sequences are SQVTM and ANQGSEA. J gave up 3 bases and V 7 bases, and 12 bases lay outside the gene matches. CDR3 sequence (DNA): TGCAGCGCTAGAAGGGCGGGACTAGCAAAAGAGACCCAGTACTTC. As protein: CSARRAGLAKETQYF.

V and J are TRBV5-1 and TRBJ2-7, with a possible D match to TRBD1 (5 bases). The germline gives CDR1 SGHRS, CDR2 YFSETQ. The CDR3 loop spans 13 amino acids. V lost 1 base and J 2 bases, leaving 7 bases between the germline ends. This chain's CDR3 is CASSLYRTYEQYF. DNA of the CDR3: TGCGCCAGCAGCTTGTACAGGACCTACGAGCAGTACTTC.

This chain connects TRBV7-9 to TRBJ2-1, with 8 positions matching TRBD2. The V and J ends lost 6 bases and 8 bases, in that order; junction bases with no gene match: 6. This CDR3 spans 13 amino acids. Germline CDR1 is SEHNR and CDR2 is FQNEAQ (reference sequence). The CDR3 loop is CASRIGGGHEQFF. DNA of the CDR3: TGTGCCAGCAGGATCGGGGGGGGCCATGAGCAGTTCTTC.

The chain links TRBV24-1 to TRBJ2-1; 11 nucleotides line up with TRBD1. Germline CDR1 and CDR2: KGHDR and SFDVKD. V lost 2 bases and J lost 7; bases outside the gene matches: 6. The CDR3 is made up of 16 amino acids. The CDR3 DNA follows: TGTGCCACCAGTGATTCCGGACAGGGGGCGCGTAATGAGCAGTTCTTC. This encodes CATSDSGQGARNEQFF.

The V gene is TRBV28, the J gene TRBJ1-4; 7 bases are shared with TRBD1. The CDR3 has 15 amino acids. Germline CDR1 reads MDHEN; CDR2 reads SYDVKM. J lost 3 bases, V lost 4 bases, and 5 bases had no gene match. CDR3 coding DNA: TGTGCCAGCAGTTCCCGGACAGGAGCTAATGAAAAACTGTTTTTT. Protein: CASSSRTGANEKLFF.

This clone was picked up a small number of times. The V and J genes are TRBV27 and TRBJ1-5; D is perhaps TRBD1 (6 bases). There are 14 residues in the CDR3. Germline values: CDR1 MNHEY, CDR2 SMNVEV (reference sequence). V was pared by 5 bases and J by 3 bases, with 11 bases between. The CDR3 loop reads CASSAPGHNQPQHF. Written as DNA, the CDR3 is TGTGCCAGCAGTGCCCCGGGACACAATCAGCCCCAGCATTTT.

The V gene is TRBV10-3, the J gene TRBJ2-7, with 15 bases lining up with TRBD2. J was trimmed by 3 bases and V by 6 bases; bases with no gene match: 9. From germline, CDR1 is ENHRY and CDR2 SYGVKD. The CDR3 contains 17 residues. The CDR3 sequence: CAISQGLAGGIDYEQYF. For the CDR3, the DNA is TGTGCCATCAGCCAAGGACTAGCGGGAGGGATAGACTACGAGCAGTACTTC.

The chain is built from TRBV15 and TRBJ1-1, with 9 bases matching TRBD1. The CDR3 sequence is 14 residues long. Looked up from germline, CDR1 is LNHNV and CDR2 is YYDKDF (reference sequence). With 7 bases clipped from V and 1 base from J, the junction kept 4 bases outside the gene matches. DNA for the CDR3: TGTGCCACCACTCCGGACAGGGGGAACACTGAAGCTTTCTTT. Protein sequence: CATTPDRGNTEAFF.

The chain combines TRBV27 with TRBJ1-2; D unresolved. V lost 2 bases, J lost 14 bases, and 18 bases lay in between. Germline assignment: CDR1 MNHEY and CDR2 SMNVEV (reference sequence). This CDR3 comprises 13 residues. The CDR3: CASSLREGVPGTF. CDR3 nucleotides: TGTGCCAGCAGTTTACGGGAGGGCGTCCCGGGGACCTTC.

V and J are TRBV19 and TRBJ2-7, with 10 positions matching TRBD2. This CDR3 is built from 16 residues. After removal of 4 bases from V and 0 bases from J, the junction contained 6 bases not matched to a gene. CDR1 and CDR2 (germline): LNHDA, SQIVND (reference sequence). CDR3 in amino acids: CASSKASSGSSYEQYF. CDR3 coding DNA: TGTGCCAGTAGTAAAGCGTCTAGCGGGAGCTCCTACGAGCAGTACTTC.

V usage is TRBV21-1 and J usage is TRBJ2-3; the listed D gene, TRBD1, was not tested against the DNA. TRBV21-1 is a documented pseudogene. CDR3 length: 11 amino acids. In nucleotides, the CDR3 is TGTGCCAGCAGGGGACAGGGGCCGCAGTATTTT. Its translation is CASRGQGPQYF.

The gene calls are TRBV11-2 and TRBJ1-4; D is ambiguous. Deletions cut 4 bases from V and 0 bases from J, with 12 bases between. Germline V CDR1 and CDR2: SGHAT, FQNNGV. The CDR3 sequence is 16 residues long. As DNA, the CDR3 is TGTGCCAGCAGCTGTATTCAGAAAGCAACTAATGAAAAACTGTTTTTT. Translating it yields CASSCIQKATNEKLFF.

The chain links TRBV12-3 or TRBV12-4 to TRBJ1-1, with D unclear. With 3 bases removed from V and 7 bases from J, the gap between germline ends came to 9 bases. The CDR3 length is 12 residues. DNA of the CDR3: TGTGCCAGCAGTTTCGAATACTTTGAAGCTTTCTTT. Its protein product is CASSFEYFEAFF.